The 29 T cell receptor beta chains listed next were all sequenced from one sample in a study of T cell responses to AZD1222 COVID-19 vaccine. The data were produced by immunoSEQ multiplex PCR, yet TCRdb's version contains in-frame clones alone and is incomplete. The table lists fewer than 130,000 clones, about 94% of them singletons. Sequencing used peripheral blood, obtained 28 days after the second AZD1222 dose. The origin of the receptors is an adult who received the AZD1222 COVID-19 vaccine.

The V and J genes are TRBV2 and TRBJ2-1, with TRBD2 matching over 10 bases. This CDR3 contains 16 residues. Germline trimming cut 3 bases from V and 8 bases from J; bases unmatched to any gene: 10. The germline V gene encodes CDR1 SNHLY and CDR2 FYNNEI. CDR3 protein: CASSDPKTSGIDEQFF. CDR3 DNA: TGTGCCAGCAGTGACCCTAAAACTAGCGGGATCGATGAGCAGTTCTTC.

The J gene is TRBJ1-2, the V gene TRBV5-1, with D perhaps matching TRBD1 (6 bases). CDR1 SGHRS and CDR2 YFSETQ come from the germline V gene. The germline V and J ends were trimmed by 4 bases and 4 bases, with 11 bases remaining between them. CDR3 size: 13 residues. CDR3 protein: CASSQDSLYGYTF. The CDR3 coding sequence is TGCGCCAGCAGCCAGGACAGTCTCTATGGCTACACCTTC. The variable domain in full, completed from reference TRBV5-1 and TRBJ1-2, reads KAGVTQTPRYLIKTRGQQVTLSCSPISGHRSVSWYQQTPGQGLQFLFEYFSETQRNKGNFPGRFSGRQFSNSRSEMNVSTLELGDSALYLCASSQDSLYGYTFGSGTRLTVV.

V gene TRBV10-1 combines with J gene TRBJ2-7; D is uncertain. Trimming left V 0 bases short and J 5 bases short, with 11 bases between. The germline CDR1 and CDR2 sequences are WNHNN and SYGVQD (reference sequence). CDR3 length: 14 amino acids. CDR3 sequence: CASSESVAIHEQYF. CDR3 bases: TGCGCCAGCAGTGAGTCGGTGGCGATCCACGAGCAGTACTTC.

J is TRBJ1-2 and V is TRBV10-3; D might be TRBD1 (5 bases). Germline values: CDR1 ENHRY, CDR2 SYGVKD. The CDR3 spans 15 residues. V dropped 0 bases and J dropped 4 bases, with 12 bases sitting between them. CDR3 region: CAISESGGEVYGYTF. DNA of the CDR3: TGTGCCATCAGTGAGTCGGGAGGGGAGGTCTATGGCTACACCTTC.

This CDR3 reads CASRDGPDSGNTIYF. DNA for the CDR3: TGTGCCAGCAGAGATGGACCGGACTCTGGAAACACCATATATTTT. The V gene is TRBV27, the J gene TRBJ1-3; D remains ambiguous. Deletions cut 6 bases from V and 0 bases from J, with 12 bases between. The CDR3 is 15 residues long. In germline, CDR1 is MNHEY, CDR2 SMNVEV (reference sequence).

The chain uses TRBV28 and TRBJ2-7; 10 bases agree with TRBD1. The germline CDR1 and CDR2 sequences are MDHEN and SYDVKM. V dropped 7 bases and J dropped 1; count of bases not matched to a gene: 13. There are 17 residues in the CDR3. The CDR3 reads CASTLTGQGISSYEQYF. The CDR3 region has the DNA TGTGCCAGCACCTTAACGGGACAGGGGATCTCTTCCTACGAGCAGTACTTC.

The chain combines TRBV5-4 with TRBJ2-3, with D possibly matching TRBD2 (6 bases). The V gene's germline CDR1 is SGHNT and CDR2 YYREEE (reference sequence). The CDR3 is 15 amino acids. V gave up 4 bases and J gave up 3 bases, with 15 bases separating them. DNA of the CDR3: TGTGCCAGCAGCCTTCCCGGGACTGAGACAGATACGCAGTATTTT. Its translation: CASSLPGTETDTQYF.

The gene calls are TRBV27 and TRBJ1-1; D is uncertain. This CDR3 contains 13 residues. Between the trimmed V and J ends, which lost 6 bases and 4 bases, there was a span of 12 bases. CDR1 and CDR2 from the germline V gene are MNHEY and SMNVEV (reference sequence). The CDR3 here is CASRRMGGTEAFF. The DNA for the CDR3 is TGTGCCAGCAGGAGAATGGGTGGCACTGAAGCTTTCTTT.

The chain has TRBV7-2 and TRBJ2-2; no definite D call. Germline CDR1 and CDR2: SGHTA and FQGNSA. V lost 5 bases to trimming and J lost 1 base, with 11 bases between them. CDR3 length: 15 residues. CDR3 loop: CASSPVGWNTGELFF. The CDR3 DNA reads as TGTGCCAGCAGCCCGGTAGGGTGGAACACCGGGGAGCTGTTTTTT.

J is TRBJ1-2 and V is TRBV10-3; TRBD1 might be the D (6 bases). Germline lookup yields CDR1 ENHRY and CDR2 SYGVKD. CDR3 length equals 17 residues. V lost 6 bases and J 7 bases, leaving 27 bases between the germline ends. The CDR3 spells CAIRRGSTGSLRRGYTF. In nucleotides, the CDR3 is TGTGCCATCAGGAGGGGTAGCACAGGGAGTCTTCGTCGTGGCTACACCTTC.

The J gene is TRBJ1-1, the V gene TRBV29-1; 9 positions match TRBD1. Germline CDR1 SQVTM, CDR2 ANQGSEA. CDR3 length equals 13 residues. The V and J ends lost 4 bases and 6 bases, in that order; junction bases with no gene match: 6. CDR3 residues: CSVAGQGGAEAFF. The CDR3 DNA reads as TGCAGCGTTGCGGGACAGGGAGGAGCTGAAGCTTTCTTT.

In regard to this clone: In the same sample, other DNA sequences code for this CDR3. This chain's CDR3 is CASSLDGNQPQHF. In nucleotides, the CDR3 is TGTGCCAGCAGTTTAGACGGTAATCAGCCCCAGCATTTT. The rearrangement joins TRBV27 to TRBJ1-5; D remains unclear. Trimming pared 2 bases from V and 4 bases from J, leaving 6 bases between. The germline gives CDR1 MNHEY, CDR2 SMNVEV (reference sequence). The CDR3 covers 13 residues.

The V and J genes are TRBV5-1 and TRBJ2-7; perhaps TRBD1 as D (6 bases). This CDR3 spans 13 amino acids. V was cut by 2 bases and J by 5 bases, with 11 bases left in between. CDR1 and CDR2 (germline): SGHRS, YFSETQ. CDR3 nucleotide sequence: TGCGCCAGCAGCTTTGGCAGGGACAACGAGCAGTACTTC. Its translation: CASSFGRDNEQYF.

The J gene is TRBJ1-4, the V gene TRBV18, with a weak D call TRBD1 (5 bases). The CDR3 runs to 17 residues. V lost 0 bases and J 0 bases, leaving 11 bases between the germline ends. CDR1 is KGHSH and CDR2 is LQKENI in the germline V gene. The CDR3 region has the DNA TGTGCCAGCTCACCACCGGGGCTGGGTGCAACTAATGAAAAACTGTTTTTT. Translating it yields CASSPPGLGATNEKLFF.

The chain recombines TRBV4-1 with TRBJ2-1, with 7 bases that match TRBD2. The CDR3 totals 16 residues. From germline, CDR1 is MGHRA and CDR2 YSYEKL. Losses at the gene ends were 4 bases for V and 1 base for J; bases not matched to a gene: 7. The CDR3: CASSPVAGASYNEQFF. The CDR3 nucleotides read TGCGCCAGCAGCCCCGTGGCGGGAGCATCCTACAATGAGCAGTTCTTC.

The V and J genes are TRBV5-6 and TRBJ2-4, with TRBD2 matching over 8 bases. CDR1 is SGHDT and CDR2 is YYEEEE in the germline V gene. V lost 2 bases to trimming and J lost 0 bases; unmatched junction nucleotides: 4. The CDR3 has 16 amino acids. In DNA, the CDR3 is TGTGCCAGCAGCTTCGGGGGGGTCCTAGCCAAAAACATTCAGTACTTC. This translates into CASSFGGVLAKNIQYF.

The genes are TRBV6-5 and TRBJ2-7; 7 bases fit TRBD1. Unmatched junction bases numbered 11, after V lost 8 bases and J lost 4 bases. Germline CDR1 and CDR2: MNHEY and SVGAGI. The CDR3 spans 14 residues. This CDR3 reads CASGPGGKVYEQYF. The CDR3, as DNA: TGTGCCAGCGGCCCAGGGGGTAAGGTGTACGAGCAGTACTTC.

This clone occurred once. The chain recombines TRBV9 with TRBJ2-6, with a tentative D call TRBD1 (6 bases). CDR1 is SGDLS, CDR2 YYNGEE, per germline. The V end lost 3 bases, the J end lost 1 base, and 11 bases lay between the germline ends. This CDR3 has 16 residues. Here the CDR3 reads CASSGAQGSGANVLTF. The CDR3 nucleotides are TGTGCCAGCAGCGGAGCGCAGGGGTCTGGGGCCAACGTCCTGACTTTC.

This clone was counted a few times. This chain links TRBV11-2 with TRBJ1-1; unclear D gene. From germline, CDR1 is SGHAT and CDR2 FQNNGV. Trimming left V 3 bases short and J 1 base short, with 6 bases between. CDR3 size: 13 residues. The CDR3 DNA follows: TGTGCCAGCAGCTTCGCACAGAACACTGAAGCTTTCTTT. It codes for CASSFAQNTEAFF.

V gene TRBV6-4 combines with J gene TRBJ2-1, with no clear D. The CDR3 sequence is 14 residues long. Germline V gives CDR1 MRHNA, CDR2 SNTAGT. Trimming stripped 5 bases from V and 3 bases from J, with 11 bases between. CDR3 coding DNA: TGTGCCAGCAGTACCTCACAAGACTACAATGAGCAGTTCTTC. This translates into CASSTSQDYNEQFF.

The chain combines TRBV6-1 with TRBJ2-1; 7 bases are shared with TRBD1. The CDR3 length is 17 residues. Germline values: CDR1 MNHNS, CDR2 SASEGT. The V and J ends lost 2 bases and 5 bases, in that order; junction bases with no gene match: 12. The CDR3 nucleotides read TGTGCCAGCAGTGAATACACAGGGACAGTAGGGGACAATGAGCAGTTCTTC. Translated: CASSEYTGTVGDNEQFF.

This chain joins TRBV7-9 and TRBJ2-3; 12 positions match TRBD2. The CDR3 sequence is 17 residues long. V lost 5 bases, J lost 5 bases, and 11 bases stayed unmatched. The germline gives CDR1 SEHNR, CDR2 FQNEAQ (reference sequence). CDR3 sequence reads: CASSRRATSGSGDTQYF. CDR3 bases: TGTGCCAGCAGCCGCAGGGCGACTAGCGGGAGTGGAGATACGCAGTATTTT.

CDR3 nucleotides: TGTGCCAGCAGCGATAGGACAGGAGAAGGGGCTGGAGAAGCTTTCTTT. Translation: CASSDRTGEGAGEAFF. The V gene is TRBV11-2, the J gene TRBJ1-1; TRBD1 matches at 7 bases. Looked up from germline, CDR1 is SGHAT and CDR2 is FQNNGV. The CDR3 has 16 residues. With 5 bases clipped from V and 8 bases from J, the junction kept 17 bases outside the gene matches.

Here the CDR3 reads CATSRDPTRYEQYF. CDR3 sequence (DNA): TGTGCCACCAGCAGAGACCCAACCCGCTACGAGCAGTACTTC. This chain uses TRBV15 with TRBJ2-7; D remains ambiguous. Germline loops: CDR1 LNHNV, CDR2 YYDKDF (reference sequence). This CDR3 has 14 amino acids. V lost 0 bases and J 3 bases, leaving 9 bases between the germline ends. Together with reference TRBV15 and TRBJ2-7, the CDR3 gives the full variable domain: DAMVIQNPRYQVTQFGKPVTLSCSQTLNHNVMYWYQQKSSQAPKLLFHYYDKDFNNEADTPDNFQSRRPNTSFCFLDIRSPGLGDTAMYLCATSRDPTRYEQYFGPGTRLTVT.

V gene TRBV5-8 combines with J gene TRBJ1-5; 8 positions match TRBD1. Germline CDR1 SGHTS, CDR2 YDEGEE. The CDR3 length is 16 residues. V was pared by 4 bases and J by 2 bases, with 8 bases of the junction left unmatched. In DNA, the CDR3 is TGTGCCAGCAGCCCCGGACAGGGAGGAGGCAATCAGCCCCAGCATTTT. It specifies CASSPGQGGGNQPQHF.

The chain links TRBV12-3 or TRBV12-4 to TRBJ1-5; D is ambiguous. Trimming took 4 bases from V and 3 from J, leaving 4 bases between them. CDR3 length equals 12 residues. The CDR3 region is CASSWDNQPQHF. Here the CDR3 DNA reads TGTGCCAGCAGTTGGGACAATCAGCCCCAGCATTTT.

This rearrangement joins TRBV28 to TRBJ1-1, with D tentatively TRBD1 (5 bases). The CDR3 extends over 14 amino acids. Per germline, CDR1 MDHEN and CDR2 SYDVKM. Deletions cut 7 bases from V and 1 base from J, with 13 bases between. The CDR3 DNA is TGTGCCAGCATGACCGGGGGAGGGAACACTGAAGCTTTCTTT. As protein: CASMTGGGNTEAFF. The variable domain in full, with the rest retrieved from reference TRBV28 and TRBJ1-1, is DVKVTQSSRYLVKRTGEKVFLECVQDMDHENMFWYRQDPGLGLRLIYFSYDVKMKEKGDIPEGYSVSREKKERFSLILESASTNQTSMYLCASMTGGGNTEAFFGQGTRLTVV.

This chain joins TRBV3-1 (or the pseudogene TRBV3-2) and TRBJ1-2, with D tentatively TRBD1 (5 bases). With 4 bases removed from V and 6 bases from J, the gap between germline ends came to 12 bases. The CDR3 has 13 amino acids. Germline V lookup: CDR1 LGHDT, CDR2 YNNKEL (reference sequence). CDR3 bases: TGTGCCAGCAGCCGCCGGGACTTTGATGGCTACACCTTC. Its protein product is CASSRRDFDGYTF.

The rearrangement joins TRBV3-1 (or the pseudogene TRBV3-2) to TRBJ2-2; TRBD1 aligns across 9 bases. The germline gives CDR1 LGHDT, CDR2 YNNKEL (reference sequence). This CDR3 spans 14 amino acids. V shed 8 bases and J 6 bases; nucleotides not matched to a gene: 7. CDR3 protein: CASSAGDRAGELFF. Written as DNA, the CDR3 is TGTGCCAGCTCCGCAGGGGACAGGGCCGGGGAGCTGTTTTTT.